The 21 T cell receptor beta chains below come from one sample, sequenced in a study of blood T cell repertoires in COVID-19. The method was immunoSEQ multiplex PCR; TCRdb's version includes in-frame clones alone and lacks a portion of them. The sample shows fewer than 250,000 clones, roughly nine tenths of them seen only once. Specimen: peripheral blood. These receptors all stem from a woman aged 65 to 85 with acute or convalescent COVID-19.

The rearrangement links TRBV11-2 to TRBJ1-2, with D perhaps matching TRBD1 (6 bases). In germline, CDR1 is SGHAT, CDR2 FQNNGV. The CDR3 contains 13 residues. Trimming took 5 bases from V and 4 from J, leaving 11 bases between them. CDR3 sequence: CASSPQGSYGYTF. The CDR3 nucleotides read TGTGCCAGCAGCCCCCAGGGGAGCTATGGCTACACCTTC.

Turning to this clone: The sample carries other DNA sequences with the same CDR3. V usage is TRBV11-3 and J usage is TRBJ2-2; D might be TRBD1 (6 bases). The CDR3 has 14 amino acids. Germline CDR1 reads SGHNT; CDR2 reads YENEEA. With 3 bases removed from V and 1 base from J, the gap between germline ends came to 6 bases. The CDR3 sequence: CASSLGQNTGELFF. For the CDR3, the DNA is TGTGCCAGCAGCTTGGGACAGAACACCGGGGAGCTGTTTTTT.

This clone was recorded once. This chain uses TRBV5-1 with TRBJ1-2, with TRBD1 as a possible D gene (6 bases). Trimming cost V 0 bases and J 6 bases, with 12 bases left between them. The germline V gene encodes CDR1 SGHRS and CDR2 YFSETQ. The length of the CDR3 is 14 residues. In DNA, the CDR3 is TGCGCCAGCAGCTTGGCAGGGGAAACGGATGGCTACACCTTC. Its protein is CASSLAGETDGYTF.

The chain recombines TRBV7-2 with TRBJ2-3; 7 bases are a match to TRBD2. Germline V gene data show CDR1 as SGHTA and CDR2 as FQGNSA. V trimming: 1 base; J trimming: 0 bases; junction bases outside the gene matches: 4. The CDR3 sequence is 16 residues long. The CDR3 sequence is CASSLGRERSTDTQYF. The CDR3 nucleotides read TGTGCCAGCAGCTTAGGGCGGGAGAGAAGCACAGATACGCAGTATTTT.

The rearrangement joins TRBV27 to TRBJ1-2, with D perhaps TRBD1 (5 bases). The germline CDR1 and CDR2 sequences are MNHEY and SMNVEV (reference sequence). This CDR3 is built from 14 residues. Trimming cost V 6 bases and J 0 bases, with 11 bases left between them. CDR3 residues: CASSRTRANYGYTF. The CDR3 bases are TGTGCCAGCAGCCGAACCAGGGCTAACTATGGCTACACCTTC.

The rearrangement uses TRBV5-1 and TRBJ2-1; D unclear. V lost 1 base to trimming and J lost 1 base, with 6 bases between them. This CDR3 is built from 14 residues. Germline CDR1 reads SGHRS; CDR2 reads YFSETQ. The chain's CDR3 is CASSLPGSYNEQFF. The CDR3 DNA follows: TGCGCCAGCAGCTTGCCGGGTTCCTACAATGAGCAGTTCTTC.

V usage is TRBV27 and J usage is TRBJ1-2, with TRBD1 matching over 7 bases. CDR3 length equals 13 residues. Trimming at V came to 10 bases and at J to 4 bases, leaving 9 bases not matched to a gene. Germline CDR1 MNHEY, CDR2 SMNVEV (reference sequence). CDR3 coding DNA: TGTGCCAACCGGGACAGATTTTCCTATGGCTACACCTTC. Its translation: CANRDRFSYGYTF.

This clone has more than one count but fewer than ten. The chain links TRBV28 to TRBJ1-5, with 8 nucleotides matching TRBD1. Germline loops: CDR1 MDHEN, CDR2 SYDVKM. The CDR3 is made up of 15 amino acids. J was trimmed by 4 bases and V by 2 bases; bases with no gene match: 4. The CDR3 loop reads CASSLPGGGNQPQHF. CDR3 DNA sequence: TGTGCCAGCAGTTTACCAGGGGGCGGGAATCAGCCCCAGCATTTT.

This clone was seen more than once but under ten times. The V and J genes are TRBV2 and TRBJ1-6, with D unresolved. Germline V gene lookup returns CDR1 SNHLY and CDR2 FYNNEI. Trimming removed 10 bases at V and 10 bases at J, with 17 bases between. This CDR3 is 13 amino acids long. Here the CDR3 reads CATHFFSESPLHF. CDR3 nucleotide sequence: TGTGCCACTCATTTCTTCAGCGAATCACCCCTCCACTTT. The full variable domain, with the rest looked up from reference TRBV2 and TRBJ1-6, is EPEVTQTPSHQVTQMGQEVILRCVPISNHLYFYWYRQILGQKVEFLVSFYNNEISEKSEIFDDQFSVERPDGSNFTLKIRSTKLEDSAMYFCATHFFSESPLHFGNGTRLTVT.

V is TRBV5-4 and J is TRBJ1-2; D call uncertain. The CDR3 is made up of 12 amino acids. The V gene lost 3 bases and the J gene lost 3 bases, with 6 bases spanning the gap. Germline values: CDR1 SGHNT, CDR2 YYREEE (reference sequence). The CDR3 DNA reads TGTGCCAGCAGCTCCAGCGACTATGGCTACACCTTC. As protein: CASSSSDYGYTF.

This chain uses TRBV7-2 with TRBJ1-3, with D tentatively TRBD1 (6 bases). CDR1 and CDR2 from the germline V gene are SGHTA and FQGNSA. CDR3 length equals 16 residues. V was pared by 5 bases and J by 3 bases, with 17 bases between. The CDR3 spells CASSPAVQGRGNTIYF. The DNA of the CDR3 is TGTGCCAGCAGCCCCGCCGTACAGGGCCGTGGAAACACCATATATTTT.

This chain connects TRBV11-2 to TRBJ2-6; D is possibly TRBD1 (5 bases). This CDR3 spans 13 amino acids. V lost 5 bases and J lost 10, with 12 bases in between. CDR1 and CDR2 from the germline V gene are SGHAT and FQNNGV. The CDR3 coding sequence is TGTGCCAGCAGCCAGGACACGCTAAACGTCCTGACTTTC. Translation gives CASSQDTLNVLTF.

This clone is medium-sized in the sample. The rearrangement joins TRBV19 to TRBJ1-5; 8 nucleotides match TRBD1. Germline V gene data show CDR1 as LNHDA and CDR2 as SQIVND (reference sequence). The junction had 14 bases not matched to a gene; V was cut back by 11 bases and J by 5 bases. The CDR3 has 15 amino acids. The CDR3 region is CASNLRQGRYQPQHF. As DNA, the CDR3 is TGTGCCTCCAACCTGAGACAGGGGAGGTATCAGCCCCAGCATTTT.

This chain links TRBV4-1 with TRBJ2-1; 7 nucleotides agree with TRBD2. V dropped 1 base and J dropped 4; count of bases not matched to a gene: 4. Germline lookup yields CDR1 MGHRA and CDR2 YSYEKL. The CDR3 is made up of 15 amino acids. The CDR3 region has the DNA TGCGCCAGCAGCCAAGCCAGCGGGACTTACAATGAGCAGTTCTTC. Translation gives CASSQASGTYNEQFF.

The chain links TRBV5-4 to TRBJ1-2; a weak D match, TRBD1 (6 bases). The germline gives CDR1 SGHNT, CDR2 YYREEE (reference sequence). Between the trimmed V and J ends, which lost 0 bases and 8 bases, there was a span of 11 bases. This CDR3 comprises 13 residues. DNA for the CDR3: TGTGCCAGCAGCTTGGCCGACAGGTGGGGCTACACCTTC. Its translation: CASSLADRWGYTF.

This chain links TRBV6-6 with TRBJ2-7; D might be TRBD2 (5 bases). CDR3 size: 15 residues. CDR1 is MNHNY and CDR2 is SVGAGI in the germline V gene (reference sequence). Trimming removed 6 bases at V and 2 bases at J, with 17 bases between. The CDR3: CASSQDGKRAYEQYF. CDR3 sequence (DNA): TGTGCCAGCAGCCAAGACGGCAAGAGGGCCTACGAGCAGTACTTC.

The chain employs TRBV2 and TRBJ2-7; D may be TRBD1 (6 bases). The V and J ends lost 2 bases and 5 bases respectively, with 10 bases between them. The germline V gene has CDR1 SNHLY and CDR2 FYNNEI. This CDR3 spans 13 amino acids. CDR3 protein: CASSEQGINEQYF. DNA for the CDR3: TGTGCCAGCAGTGAACAGGGGATCAACGAGCAGTACTTC.

The J gene is TRBJ1-6, the V gene TRBV7-2; tentative D call: TRBD1 (5 bases). The CDR3 length is 18 residues. Germline-derived CDR1 and CDR2 are SGHTA and FQGNSA. V was clipped by 5 bases and J by 3 bases, with 20 bases between them. As DNA, the CDR3 is TGTGCCAGCAGCCCCCTCGCGGGGGGACCAGTCTATAATTCACCCCTCCACTTT. Translation: CASSPLAGGPVYNSPLHF.

The chain recombines TRBV19 with TRBJ1-3; a possible D gene is TRBD1 (6 bases). Trimming removed 5 bases from V and 0 bases from J, with 14 bases in between. The CDR3 is 16 amino acids. Germline assignment: CDR1 LNHDA and CDR2 SQIVND (reference sequence). The CDR3 DNA is TGTGCCAGTAGTCCACTACAGGGATTCTCTGGAAACACCATATATTTT. Protein: CASSPLQGFSGNTIYF. The whole variable domain, filled in from reference TRBV19 and TRBJ1-3, reads DGGITQSPKYLFRKEGQNVTLSCEQNLNHDAMYWYRQDPGQGLRLIYYSQIVNDFQKGDIAEGYSVSREKKESFPLTVTSAQKNPTAFYLCASSPLQGFSGNTIYFGEGSWLTVV.

The V call is TRBV6-5, the J call TRBJ1-1, with a tentative D call TRBD1 (6 bases). Germline CDR1 MNHEY, CDR2 SVGAGI. Trimming stripped 6 bases from V and 6 bases from J, with 14 bases between. There are 13 residues in the CDR3. CDR3 amino acids: CASSRGRGSEAFF. The DNA for the CDR3 is TGTGCCAGCAGCAGGGGCAGGGGCTCTGAAGCTTTCTTT.

The chain has TRBV19 and TRBJ2-1; possible D gene TRBD2, 5 bases. V was pared by 4 bases and J by 5 bases, with 12 bases between. Germline-derived CDR1 and CDR2 are LNHDA and SQIVND (reference sequence). The CDR3 sequence is 14 residues long. For the CDR3, the DNA is TGTGCCAGTAGTAGAGGAGAGCGGCACAATGAGCAGTTCTTC. It specifies CASSRGERHNEQFF. The entire variable domain, with the rest obtained from reference TRBV19 and TRBJ2-1, is as follows: DGGITQSPKYLFRKEGQNVTLSCEQNLNHDAMYWYRQDPGQGLRLIYYSQIVNDFQKGDIAEGYSVSREKKESFPLTVTSAQKNPTAFYLCASSRGERHNEQFFGPGTRLTVL.